The present TCR beta chain was sequenced within a study of cytomegalovirus exposure and HLA in healthy donors. Libraries were prepared by immunoSEQ multiplex PCR; TCRdb keeps only in-frame clonotypes and omits some of them. The sample contains more than 95,000 clones, around 89% of which appear only once. Germline trimming cut 4 bases from V and 6 bases from J; bases unmatched to any gene: 5. The CDR3 has 14 residues. Germline V lookup: CDR1 SGHRS, CDR2 YFSETQ. This receptor was taken from a man between 18 and 29 years old in good health and CMV-seronegative. V is TRBV5-1 and J is TRBJ2-2; 8 bases match TRBD1. The specimen sequenced was PBMCs. CDR3 in DNA: TGCGCCAGCAGCCCGACAGGGGCGGCCGGGGAGCTGTTTTTT. Residues: CASSPTGAAGELFF.